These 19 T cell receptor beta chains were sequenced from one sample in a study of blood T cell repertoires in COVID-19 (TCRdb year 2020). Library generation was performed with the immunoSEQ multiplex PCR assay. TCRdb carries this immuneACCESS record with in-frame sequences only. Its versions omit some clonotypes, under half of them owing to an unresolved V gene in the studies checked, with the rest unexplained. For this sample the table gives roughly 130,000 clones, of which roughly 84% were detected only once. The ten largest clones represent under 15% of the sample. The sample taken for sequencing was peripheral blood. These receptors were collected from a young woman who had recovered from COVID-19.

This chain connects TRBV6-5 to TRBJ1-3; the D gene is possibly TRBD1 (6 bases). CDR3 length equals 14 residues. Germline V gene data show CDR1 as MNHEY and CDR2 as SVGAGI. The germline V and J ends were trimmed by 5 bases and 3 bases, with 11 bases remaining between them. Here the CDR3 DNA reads TGTGCCAGCAGTCCTTCAGGGGATGGAAACACCATATATTTT. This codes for CASSPSGDGNTIYF.

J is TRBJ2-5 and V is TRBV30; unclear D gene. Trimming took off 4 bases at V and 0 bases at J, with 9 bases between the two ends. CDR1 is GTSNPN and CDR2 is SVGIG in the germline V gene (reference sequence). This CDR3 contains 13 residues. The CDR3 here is CAWTPRYQETQYF. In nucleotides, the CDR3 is TGTGCCTGGACGCCCAGGTACCAAGAGACCCAGTACTTC. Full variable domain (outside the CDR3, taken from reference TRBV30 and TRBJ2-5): SQTIHQWPATLVQPVGSPLSLECTVEGTSNPNLYWYRQAAGRGLQLLFYSVGIGQISSEVPQNLSASRPQDRQFILSSKKLLLSDSGFYLCAWTPRYQETQYFGPGTRLLVL.

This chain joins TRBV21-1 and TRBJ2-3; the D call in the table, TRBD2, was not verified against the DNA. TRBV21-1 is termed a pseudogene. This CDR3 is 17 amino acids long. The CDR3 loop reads CASSNLEGLTSTDTQYF. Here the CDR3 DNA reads TGTGCCAGCAGCAATCTCGAAGGCTTGACTAGCACAGATACGCAGTATTTT.

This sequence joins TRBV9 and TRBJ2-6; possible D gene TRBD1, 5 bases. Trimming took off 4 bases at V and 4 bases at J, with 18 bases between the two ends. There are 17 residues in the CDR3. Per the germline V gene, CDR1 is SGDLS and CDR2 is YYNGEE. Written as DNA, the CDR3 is TGTGCCAGCAGCCAGTTAACCTCAGGGTCCGGGGCCAACGTCCTGACTTTC. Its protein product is CASSQLTSGSGANVLTF.

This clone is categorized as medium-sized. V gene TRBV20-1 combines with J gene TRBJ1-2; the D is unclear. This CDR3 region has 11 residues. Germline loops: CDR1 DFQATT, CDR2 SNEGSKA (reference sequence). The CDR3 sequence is CLVPLEGGYTF. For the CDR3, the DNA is TGCCTAGTTCCGCTCGAGGGTGGCTACACCTTC.

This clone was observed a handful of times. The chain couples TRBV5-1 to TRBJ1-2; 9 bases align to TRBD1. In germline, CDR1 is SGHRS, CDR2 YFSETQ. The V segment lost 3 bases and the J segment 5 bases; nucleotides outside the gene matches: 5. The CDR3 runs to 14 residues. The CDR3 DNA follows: TGCGCCAGCAGCTCCGGACAGGGGAGGTATGGCTACACCTTC. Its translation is CASSSGQGRYGYTF.

The CDR3 region is CASSSPPMASGRPLGTGELFF. The CDR3 nucleotides read TGCGCCAGCAGCTCCCCGCCGATGGCTAGCGGGAGGCCCCTCGGAACCGGGGAGCTGTTTTTT. The rearrangement uses TRBV5-1 and TRBJ2-2; TRBD2 matches at 11 bases. The J segment lost 5 bases and the V segment lost 3 bases, leaving 21 bases of the junction unmatched. This CDR3 spans 21 amino acids. Germline-derived CDR1 and CDR2 are SGHRS and YFSETQ. The full variable domain, in which reference TRBV5-1 and TRBJ2-2 provide the parts outside the CDR3, is KAGVTQTPRYLIKTRGQQVTLSCSPISGHRSVSWYQQTPGQGLQFLFEYFSETQRNKGNFPGRFSGRQFSNSRSEMNVSTLELGDSALYLCASSSPPMASGRPLGTGELFFGEGSRLTVL.

For the CDR3, the DNA is TGTGCCAGCAGCTCGGGGGACCAACCTTATGGCTACACCTTC. This sequence encodes CASSSGDQPYGYTF. The rearrangement joins TRBV5-5 to TRBJ1-2, with D possibly TRBD1 on 5 matching bases. Germline CDR1 reads SGHKS; CDR2 reads YYEKEE (reference sequence). The V and J ends lost 3 bases and 5 bases respectively, with 14 bases between them. CDR3 length equals 14 residues.

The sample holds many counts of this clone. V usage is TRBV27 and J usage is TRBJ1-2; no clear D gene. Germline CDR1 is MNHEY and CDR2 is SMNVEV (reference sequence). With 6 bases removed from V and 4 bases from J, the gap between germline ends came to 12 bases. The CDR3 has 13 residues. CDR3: CASSPRAAYGYTF. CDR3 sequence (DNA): TGTGCCAGCAGCCCCCGTGCGGCCTATGGCTACACCTTC.

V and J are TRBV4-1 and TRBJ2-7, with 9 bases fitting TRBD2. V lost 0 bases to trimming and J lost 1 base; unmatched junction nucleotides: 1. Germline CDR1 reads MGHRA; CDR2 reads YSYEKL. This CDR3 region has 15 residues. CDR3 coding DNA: TGCGCCAGCAGCCAAGATAGCGGGGGATCCTACGAGCAGTACTTC. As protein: CASSQDSGGSYEQYF.

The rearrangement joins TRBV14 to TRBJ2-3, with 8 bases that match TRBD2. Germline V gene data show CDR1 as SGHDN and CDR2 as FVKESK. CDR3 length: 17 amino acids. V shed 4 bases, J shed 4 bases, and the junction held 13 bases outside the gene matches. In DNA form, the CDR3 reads TGTGCCAGCAGCCCGATTAGGCGGGGGGCCGGGGCAGATACGCAGTATTTT. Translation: CASSPIRRGAGADTQYF.

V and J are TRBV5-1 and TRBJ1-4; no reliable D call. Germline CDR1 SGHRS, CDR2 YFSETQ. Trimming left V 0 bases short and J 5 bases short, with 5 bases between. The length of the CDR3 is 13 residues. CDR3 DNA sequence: TGCGCCAGCAGCTTGGGGGCGAATGAAAAACTGTTTTTT. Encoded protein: CASSLGANEKLFF.

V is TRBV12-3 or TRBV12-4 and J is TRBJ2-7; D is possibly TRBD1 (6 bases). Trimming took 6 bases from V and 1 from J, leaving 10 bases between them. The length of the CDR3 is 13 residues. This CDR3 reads CASSLRGSYEQYF. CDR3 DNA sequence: TGTGCCAGCAGCCTCAGGGGTTCCTACGAGCAGTACTTC.

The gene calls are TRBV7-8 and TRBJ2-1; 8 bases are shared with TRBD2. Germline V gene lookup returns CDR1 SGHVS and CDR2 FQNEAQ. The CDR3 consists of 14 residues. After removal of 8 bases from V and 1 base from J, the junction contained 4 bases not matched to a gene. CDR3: CASSGGESYNEQFF. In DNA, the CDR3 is TGTGCCAGCTCGGGAGGGGAGTCCTACAATGAGCAGTTCTTC. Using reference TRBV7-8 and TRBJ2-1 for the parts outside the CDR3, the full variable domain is GAGVSQSPRYKVAKRGQDVALRCDPISGHVSLFWYQQALGQGPEFLTYFQNEAQLDKSGLPSDRFFAERPEGSVSTLKIQRTQQEDSAVYLCASSGGESYNEQFFGPGTRLTVL.

CDR3 bases: TGTGCCAGCAGCCTGGGGCGGTTCAACACTGAAGCTTTCTTT. It is translated as CASSLGRFNTEAFF. V usage is TRBV5-5 and J usage is TRBJ1-1, with D possibly being TRBD1 (5 bases). In germline, CDR1 is SGHKS, CDR2 YYEKEE (reference sequence). This CDR3 has 14 residues. Trimming left V 4 bases short and J 2 bases short, with 12 bases between.

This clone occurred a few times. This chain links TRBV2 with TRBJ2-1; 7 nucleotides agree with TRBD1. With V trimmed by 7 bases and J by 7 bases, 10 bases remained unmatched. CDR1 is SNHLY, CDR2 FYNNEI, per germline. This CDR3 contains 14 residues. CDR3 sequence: CASKGQPQDNEQFF. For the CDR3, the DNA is TGTGCCAGCAAGGGACAGCCGCAGGATAATGAGCAGTTCTTC.

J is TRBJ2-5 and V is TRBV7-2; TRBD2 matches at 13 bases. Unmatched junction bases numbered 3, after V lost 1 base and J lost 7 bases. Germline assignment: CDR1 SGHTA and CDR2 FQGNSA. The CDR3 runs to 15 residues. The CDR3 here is CASSLGTSGGGTQYF. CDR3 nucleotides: TGTGCCAGCAGCTTAGGGACTAGCGGGGGTGGGACCCAGTACTTC.

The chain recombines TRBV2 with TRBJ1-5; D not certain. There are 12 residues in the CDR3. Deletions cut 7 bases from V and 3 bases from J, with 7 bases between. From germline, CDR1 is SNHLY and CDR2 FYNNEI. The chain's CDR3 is CASMAPNQPQHF. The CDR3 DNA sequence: TGTGCCAGCATGGCTCCCAATCAGCCCCAGCATTTT.

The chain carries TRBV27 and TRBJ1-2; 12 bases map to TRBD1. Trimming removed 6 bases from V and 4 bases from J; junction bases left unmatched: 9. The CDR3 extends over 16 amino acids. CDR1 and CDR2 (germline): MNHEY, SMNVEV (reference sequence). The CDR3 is CASRTGTGGDRYGYTF. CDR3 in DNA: TGTGCCAGCAGAACAGGGACAGGGGGCGATCGCTATGGCTACACCTTC.